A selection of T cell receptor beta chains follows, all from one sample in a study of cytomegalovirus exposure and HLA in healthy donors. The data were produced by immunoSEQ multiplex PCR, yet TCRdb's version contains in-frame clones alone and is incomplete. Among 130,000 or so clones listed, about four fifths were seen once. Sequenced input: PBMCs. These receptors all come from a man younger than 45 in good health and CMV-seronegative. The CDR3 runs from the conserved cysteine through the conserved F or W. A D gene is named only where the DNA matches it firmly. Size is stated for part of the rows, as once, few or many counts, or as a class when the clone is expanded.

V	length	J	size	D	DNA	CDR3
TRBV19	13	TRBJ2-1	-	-	TGTGCCAGTAGTATTCCCAACAGGGATGAGCAGTTCTTC	CASSIPNRDEQFF
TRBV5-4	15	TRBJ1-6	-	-	TGTGCCAGCAGCTTGGAGGCCAGCGCCGGGTCACCCCTCCACTTT	CASSLEASAGSPLHF
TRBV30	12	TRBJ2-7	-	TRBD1	TGTGCCTGGAGCTTGACAGGGGTTAAGCAGTACTTC	CAWSLTGVKQYF
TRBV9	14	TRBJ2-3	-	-	TGTGCCAGCAGCGTTTATTGGGGGGCAGATACGCAGTATTTT	CASSVYWGADTQYF
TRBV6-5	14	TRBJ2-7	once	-	TGTGCCAGCAGACCCACACTAGTTCCGAACGAGCAGTACTTC	CASRPTLVPNEQYF
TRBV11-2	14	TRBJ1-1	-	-	TGTGCCAGCAGCTTAGCGGGGAGGACCACTGAAGCTTTCTTT	CASSLAGRTTEAFF
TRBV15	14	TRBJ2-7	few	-	TGTGCCACCAGCAGAGATCCCCCAGGATACGAGCAGTACTTC	CATSRDPPGYEQYF
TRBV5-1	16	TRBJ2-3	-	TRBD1	TGCGCCAGCAGCTCGACGGCGGGACAGGGAGGAGATACGCAGTATTTT	CASSSTAGQGGDTQYF
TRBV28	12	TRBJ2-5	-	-	TGTGCCAGCAGTGGGGGGCAAGAGACCCAGTACTTC	CASSGGQETQYF
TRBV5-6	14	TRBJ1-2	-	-	TGTGCCAGCAGCTTGTATGACAGATACTATGGCTACACCTTC	CASSLYDRYYGYTF
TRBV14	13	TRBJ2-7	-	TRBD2	TGTGCCAGCAGCTTAGCGGGAGTTGGCGAGCAGTACTTC	CASSLAGVGEQYF
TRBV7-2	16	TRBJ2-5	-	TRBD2	TGTGCCAGCAGCTTTGGGAGTAGCGGGACTAAAGAGACCCAGTACTTC	CASSFGSSGTKETQYF
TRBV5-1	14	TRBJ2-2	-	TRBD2	TGCGCCAGCATGGAGGGAGGGACGGCCGGGGAGCTGTTTTTT	CASMEGGTAGELFF
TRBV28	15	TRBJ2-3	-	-	TGTGCCAGCAGCGGGTTTCCCGCTAGCACAGATACGCAGTATTTT	CASSGFPASTDTQYF
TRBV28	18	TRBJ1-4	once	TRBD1	TGTGCCAGCAGTTTCCCCCGGGACAGGGGTTGGCCTAATGAAAAACTGTTTTTT	CASSFPRDRGWPNEKLFF
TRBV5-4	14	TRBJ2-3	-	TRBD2	TGTGCCAGCAGCCGGGGGGGTGAGGCAGATACGCAGTATTTT	CASSRGGEADTQYF
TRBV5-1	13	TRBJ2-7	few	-	TGCGCCAGTGCGACAGACAGCTACTACGAGCAGTACTTC	CASATDSYYEQYF
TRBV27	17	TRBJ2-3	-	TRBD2	TGTGCCAGCAGCCAGACCGGGACTAGCGGAAGCACAGATACGCAGTATTTT	CASSQTGTSGSTDTQYF
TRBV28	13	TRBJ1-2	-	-	TGTGCCAGCACCCGCGACATGAACTATGGCTACACCTTC	CASTRDMNYGYTF
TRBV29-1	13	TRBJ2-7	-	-	TGCAGCGTCGAGGACTGGAGCTCCTACGAGCAGTACTTC	CSVEDWSSYEQYF
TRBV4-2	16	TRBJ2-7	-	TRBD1	TGTGCCAGCAGCCAAGAATCCCGGACAGGGTCCTACGAGCAGTACTTC	CASSQESRTGSYEQYF
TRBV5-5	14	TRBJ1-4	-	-	TGTGCCAGCAGCTTGGGAGCATATAATGAAAAACTGTTTTTT	CASSLGAYNEKLFF
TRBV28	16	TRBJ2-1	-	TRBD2	TGTGCCAGCAGAACCCTGGGACTAGCATCTGACAATGAGCAGTTCTTC	CASRTLGLASDNEQFF
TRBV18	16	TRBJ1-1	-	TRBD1	TGTGCCAGCTCACCCTCTAGGACAGGGTATAACACTGAAGCTTTCTTT	CASSPSRTGYNTEAFF
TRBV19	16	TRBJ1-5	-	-	TGTGCCAGCTCCGATCAGGGGACGGATAGCAATCAGCCCCAGCATTTT	CASSDQGTDSNQPQHF
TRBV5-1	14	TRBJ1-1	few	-	TGCGCCAGCAGCCCCCGCGAGCGGACCACTGAAGCTTTCTTT	CASSPRERTTEAFF
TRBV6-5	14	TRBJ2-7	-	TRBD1	TGTGCCAGCAGGCGGGACAGGGCGAACTACGAGCAGTACTTC	CASRRDRANYEQYF
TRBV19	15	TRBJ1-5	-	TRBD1	TGTGCCAGTAGGGGGACAGTTTATAGCAATCAGCCCCAGCATTTT	CASRGTVYSNQPQHF
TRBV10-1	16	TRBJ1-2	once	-	TGCGCCAGCAGTGATAACAGGGTAGAGTCTAGCTATGGCTACACCTTC	CASSDNRVESSYGYTF
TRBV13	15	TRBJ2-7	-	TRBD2	TGTGCCAGCAGCTCGACGGTAGCGGGGATCTACGAGCAGTACTTC	CASSSTVAGIYEQYF
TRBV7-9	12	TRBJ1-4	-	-	TGTGCCAGCAGCCCCCAGGGTGAAAAACTGTTTTTT	CASSPQGEKLFF
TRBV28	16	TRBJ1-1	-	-	TGTGCCAGCAGTTTAGGACCTAGGGGGTGGGTCACTGAAGCTTTCTTT	CASSLGPRGWVTEAFF
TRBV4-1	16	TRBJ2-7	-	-	TGCGCCAGCAGCCAGCCAGGACAGTCCAGCTCCTACGAGCAGTACTTC	CASSQPGQSSSYEQYF
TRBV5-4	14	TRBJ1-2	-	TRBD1	TGTGCCAGCAGCCCGGGGACAGCAAACTATGGCTACACCTTC	CASSPGTANYGYTF
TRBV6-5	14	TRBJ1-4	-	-	TGTGCCAGCAGTAAGACCGGGACTAATGAAAAACTGTTTTTT	CASSKTGTNEKLFF
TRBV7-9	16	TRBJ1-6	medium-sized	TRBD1	TGTGCCAGCAGCTTAAGAGGGACAGGGGATAATTCACCCCTCCACTTT	CASSLRGTGDNSPLHF
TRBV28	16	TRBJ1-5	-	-	TGTGCCAGCAGTTTAGACGGAGGGAAGGTCGGTCAGCCCCAGCATTTT	CASSLDGGKVGQPQHF
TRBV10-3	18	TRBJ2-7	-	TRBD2	TGTGCCATCAGTGAGTCGGCGGGGGTCAAGGAAAGCTCCTACGAGCAGTACTTC	CAISESAGVKESSYEQYF
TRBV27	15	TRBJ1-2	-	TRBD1	TGTGCCAGCAGTCCGGGACAGGGAACTAACTATGGCTACACCTTC	CASSPGQGTNYGYTF
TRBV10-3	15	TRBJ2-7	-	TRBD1	TGTGCCATCAGTGAGTCGGCACAGGGGGCCTACGAGCAGTACTTC	CAISESAQGAYEQYF
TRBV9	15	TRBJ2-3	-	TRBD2	TGTGCCAGCAGCGTAGGTTCTAGCGGGTTTCATACGCAGTATTTT	CASSVGSSGFHTQYF
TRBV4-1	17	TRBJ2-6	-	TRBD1	TGCGCCAGCAGCCCGGGACAGGGCCTTAGTGGGGCCAACGTCCTGACTTTC	CASSPGQGLSGANVLTF